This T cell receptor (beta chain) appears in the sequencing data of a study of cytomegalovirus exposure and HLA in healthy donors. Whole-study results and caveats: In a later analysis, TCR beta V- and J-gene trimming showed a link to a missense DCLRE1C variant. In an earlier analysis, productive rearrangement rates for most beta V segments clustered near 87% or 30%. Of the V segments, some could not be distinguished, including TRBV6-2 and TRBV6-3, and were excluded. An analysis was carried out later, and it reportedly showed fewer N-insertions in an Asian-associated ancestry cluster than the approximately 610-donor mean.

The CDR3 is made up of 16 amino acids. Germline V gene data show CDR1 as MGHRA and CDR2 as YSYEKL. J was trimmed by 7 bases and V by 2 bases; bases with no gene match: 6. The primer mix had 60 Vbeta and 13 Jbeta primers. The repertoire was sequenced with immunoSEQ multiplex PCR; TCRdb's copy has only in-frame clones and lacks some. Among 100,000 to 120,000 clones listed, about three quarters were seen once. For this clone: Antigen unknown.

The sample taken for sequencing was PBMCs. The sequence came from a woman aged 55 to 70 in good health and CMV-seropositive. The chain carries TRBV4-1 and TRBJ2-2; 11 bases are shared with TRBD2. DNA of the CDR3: TGCGCCAGCAGCCAACCGGCTAGCGGGGGGAGCGGGGAGCTGTTTTTT. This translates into CASSQPASGGSGELFF.